This entry describes one T cell receptor beta chain. In the original analysis: Nucleated cell number was recorded as an estimate derived from reference gene primer amplification. TCRdb keeps only in-frame clones here, not all; method: immunoSEQ multiplex PCR. V and J calls and clone size are given by that table; D and trimming were obtained from the DNA. In the table there are approximately 140,000 clones, about 86% of which are singletons. The data are from a study of blood T cell repertoires in COVID-19. At the level of the study: Specimens from acute and convalescent COVID-19 originated in the United States, Italy and Spain. From T cells, B-cell-depleted T cells, or PBMCs came the material, which was cDNA or gDNA.

The sequence derives from a man aged 65 to 85 with acute or convalescent COVID-19. Sequencing used peripheral blood.

The CDR3 DNA follows: TGTGCCAGCAGCTCCACCGACAGGCTGAATCAGCCCCAGCATTTT. This sequence encodes CASSSTDRLNQPQHF. The chain recombines TRBV7-8 with TRBJ1-5; D is perhaps TRBD1 (6 bases). CDR1 is SGHVS, CDR2 FQNEAQ, per germline. The CDR3 has 15 residues. Trimming removed 4 bases from V and 4 bases from J, with 14 bases in between.